This section outlines one T cell receptor beta chain sequence together with its context. This sample is part of a study of CD8 T cells in Susac syndrome. The CDR3 spans 14 residues. The V gene lost 3 bases and the J gene lost 3 bases, with 9 bases spanning the gap. CDR1 PRHDT and CDR2 FYEKMQ come from the germline V gene (reference sequence). Random hexamers were used to reverse transcribe 0.5 to 1 ug of RNA. TCR beta CDR3 was amplified by immunoSEQ multiplex PCR. This amplification extended across 54 Vbeta and 13 Jbeta segments. TCRdb independently ran MiXCR on the immunoSEQ multiplex PCR reads; one entry per CDR3 protein. The sample includes around 50,000 distinct CDR3 sequences, 80% to 95% of them seen just once.

The sequence came from a human donor in good health. V is TRBV13 and J is TRBJ1-5; tentative D call: TRBD1 (6 bases). Sequencing input: CD8+ T cells from PBMCs. CDR3 bases: TGTGCCAGCAGCTTTTCAGGGGCCAATCAGCCCCAGCATTTT. As protein: CASSFSGANQPQHF.